The present entry profiles one T cell receptor (beta chain) with its context. This study enrolled people aged about 18 to 100 from approximately 25 US geographic areas. Donors were grouped by their self-reported clinical history. Either two negative PCRs, clearance, or symptom resolution qualified Cohort 3 donors as recovered. TCRdb keeps only in-frame clones here, not all; method: immunoSEQ multiplex PCR. Of 150,000 to 180,000 clones listed, around four fifths are singletons. The CDR3 runs 19 residues. Germline V lookup: CDR1 SEHNR, CDR2 FQNEAQ (reference sequence). V lost 1 base and J lost 2; bases outside the gene matches: 12. This specimen comes from a study of blood T cell repertoires in COVID-19. Turning to the study itself: From T cells, B-cell-depleted T cells, or PBMCs came the material, which was cDNA or gDNA.

This chain connects TRBV7-9 to TRBJ1-5, with 9 nucleotides matching TRBD1. Sequencing was done on a sample of PBMCs or T cells enriched from blood (not recorded which). This clonotype was sampled from a man over 45 who had recovered from COVID-19. The DNA of the CDR3 is TGTGCCAGCAGCTTAGAGTGGGGACAGGGTCGGCTCGGCAATCAGCCCCAGCATTTT. It translates to CASSLEWGQGRLGNQPQHF. The entire variable domain, with the rest obtained from reference TRBV7-9 and TRBJ1-5, is as follows: DTGVSQNPRHKITKRGQNVTFRCDPISEHNRLYWYRQTLGQGPEFLTYFQNEAQLEKSRLLSDRFSAERPKGSFSTLEIQRTEQGDSAMYLCASSLEWGQGRLGNQPQHFGDGTRLSIL.